The clone carrying this T cell receptor (beta chain) was seen just once. After removal of 0 bases from V and 0 bases from J, the junction contained 7 bases not matched to a gene. The CDR3 loop spans 18 amino acids. From germline, CDR1 is MGHRA and CDR2 YSYEKL. The sample originates from a study of blood T cell repertoires in COVID-19. Overall study: Italy, Spain and the United States were the sources of the convalescent and acute COVID-19 samples.

In the original processing: Estimates of nucleated cell counts were drawn from the amplification of reference gene primers. The repertoire was sequenced with immunoSEQ multiplex PCR; TCRdb's copy has only in-frame clones and lacks some. V, J and clone size are those of that table, while D and trimming were read from the DNA. The data contain about 270,000 clones, 86% of them singletons. This sequence was found in a man aged 35-49 years with active or convalescent COVID-19. V and J are TRBV4-1 and TRBJ2-2, with TRBD2 matching over 7 bases. Material for sequencing was peripheral blood. CDR3 DNA sequence: TGCGCCAGCAGCCAAGATTATTTGGCGGGAGCGAACACCGGGGAGCTGTTTTTT. It translates to CASSQDYLAGANTGELFF.